This T cell receptor (beta chain) was captured by sequencing in a study of technical replicates of blood from several donors. Clones were read by immunoSEQ multiplex PCR, and TCRdb kept only the in-frame ones, dropping some. Counted here are about 12,000 clones, approximately 96% occurring once; the ten biggest clones make up approximately 6.3%. Sequenced input: PBMCs. This sequence was found in a human donor in good health.

CDR3 loop: CASSEGADNQPQHF. For the CDR3, the DNA is TGCGCCAGCAGTGAGGGGGCGGACAATCAGCCCCAGCATTTT. The gene calls are TRBV10-1 and TRBJ1-5; D is perhaps TRBD1 (5 bases). This CDR3 region has 14 residues. CDR1 is WNHNN and CDR2 is SYGVQD in the germline V gene (reference sequence). Trimming pared 2 bases from V and 3 bases from J, leaving 8 bases between.